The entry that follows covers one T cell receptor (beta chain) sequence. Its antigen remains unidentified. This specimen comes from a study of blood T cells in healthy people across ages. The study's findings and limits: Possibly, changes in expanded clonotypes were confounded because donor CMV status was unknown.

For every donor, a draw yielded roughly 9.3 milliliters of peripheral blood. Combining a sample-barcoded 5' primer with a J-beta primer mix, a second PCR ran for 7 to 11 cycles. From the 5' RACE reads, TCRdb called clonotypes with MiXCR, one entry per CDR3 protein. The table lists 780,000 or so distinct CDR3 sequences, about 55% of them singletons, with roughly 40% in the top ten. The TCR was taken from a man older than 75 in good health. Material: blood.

The CDR3 sequence is CASSSYVTGAPEAFF. In DNA form, the CDR3 reads TGTGCCAGCAGTTCATATGTGACGGGGGCCCCCGAAGCTTTCTTT. The chain employs TRBV6-5 and TRBJ1-1; maybe TRBD1 (6 bases). Germline loops: CDR1 MNHEY, CDR2 SVGAGI. Trimming took 4 bases from V and 8 from J, leaving 20 bases between them. The CDR3 is 15 residues long.